This T cell receptor beta chain was recovered during a study of cytomegalovirus exposure and HLA in healthy donors. The PCR contained 60 Vbeta and 13 Jbeta primers. Only in-frame clones appear in the TCRdb table, and some are missing; sequencing was by immunoSEQ multiplex PCR. The sample includes some 120,000 clones, over 60% of them seen just once. Of note for this clone: Its antigen is not known.

Whole-study findings and limits: In a later analysis, across HLA loci, associated TCR counts were highest for DRB1, lowest for HLA-C. Later work associated roughly 17,000 TCR beta sequences with HLA alleles at 0.05 false discovery rate.

There were likely unrecorded immune exposures, though donors were nominally healthy when sampled. The sequenced sample was PBMCs. The receptor was derived from a man younger than 30 in good health and CMV-seronegative.

DNA of the CDR3: TGTGCCAGCTCACCACTACCGGGACAGGGTTACGAGCAGTACTTC. Encoded protein: CASSPLPGQGYEQYF. The rearrangement links TRBV18 to TRBJ2-7; 9 positions agree with TRBD1. V dropped 1 base and J dropped 4; count of bases not matched to a gene: 5. This CDR3 contains 15 residues. The germline gives CDR1 KGHSH, CDR2 LQKENI.